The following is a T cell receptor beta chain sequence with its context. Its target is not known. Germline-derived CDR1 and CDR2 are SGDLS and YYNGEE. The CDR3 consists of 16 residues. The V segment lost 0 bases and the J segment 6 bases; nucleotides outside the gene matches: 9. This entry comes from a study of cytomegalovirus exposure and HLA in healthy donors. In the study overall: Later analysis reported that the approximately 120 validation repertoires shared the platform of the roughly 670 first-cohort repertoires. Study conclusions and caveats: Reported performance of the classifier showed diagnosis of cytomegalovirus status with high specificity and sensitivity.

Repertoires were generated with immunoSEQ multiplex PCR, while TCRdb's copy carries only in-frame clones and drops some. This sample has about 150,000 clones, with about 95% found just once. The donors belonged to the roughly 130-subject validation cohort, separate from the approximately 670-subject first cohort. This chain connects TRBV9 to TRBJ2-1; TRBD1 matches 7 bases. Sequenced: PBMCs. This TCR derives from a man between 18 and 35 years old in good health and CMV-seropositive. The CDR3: CASSVEAGGFSNEQFF. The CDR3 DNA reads TGTGCCAGCAGCGTAGAGGCAGGGGGATTCTCCAATGAGCAGTTCTTC.